This TCR beta chain was captured by sequencing in a study of spatial heterogeneity in lung cancer. The V and J ends lost 5 bases and 7 bases respectively, with 24 bases between them. Germline CDR1 MDHEN, CDR2 SYDVKM. This CDR3 spans 17 amino acids. TCRdb reanalysed the 5' RACE reads using MiXCR and keeps one entry per CDR3 protein. The sample has 40,000 to 55,000 distinct CDR3 sequences; 12% to 15% are singletons. Regarding time point: sample taken at primary tumor resection. Tumor, nontumor lung or frozen PBMC supplied whole RNA that was sequenced unsorted. The chain combines TRBV28 with TRBJ2-1; D is unclear. This sequence was found in a male donor with early-stage non-small cell lung cancer. The specimen was PBMCs, collected at surgery. The CDR3, as DNA: TGTGCCAGCAGTCTTTGGGTAGCTCGGAGAATGGGGAATGAGCAGTTCTTC. It yields the protein CASSLWVARRMGNEQFF.